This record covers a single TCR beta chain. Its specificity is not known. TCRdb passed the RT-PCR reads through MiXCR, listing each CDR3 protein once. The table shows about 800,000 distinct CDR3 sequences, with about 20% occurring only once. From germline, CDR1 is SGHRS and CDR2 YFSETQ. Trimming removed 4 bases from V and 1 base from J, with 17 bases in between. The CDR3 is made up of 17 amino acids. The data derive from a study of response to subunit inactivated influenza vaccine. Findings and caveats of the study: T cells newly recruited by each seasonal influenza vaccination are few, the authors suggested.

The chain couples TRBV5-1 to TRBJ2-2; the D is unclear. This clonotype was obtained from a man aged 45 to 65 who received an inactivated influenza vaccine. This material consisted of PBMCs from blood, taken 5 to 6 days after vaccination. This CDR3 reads CASSPRSPGLNTGELFF. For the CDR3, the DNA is TGCGCCAGCAGCCCTAGATCTCCAGGATTGAACACCGGGGAGCTGTTTTTT.